What follows are 17 T cell receptor beta chains derived from one specimen sequenced in a study of T cells and Merkel cell carcinoma outcomes. Clones were sequenced by immunoSEQ multiplex PCR, and TCRdb holds only the in-frame ones, with some missing. This table has under 20,000 clones, over 75% appearing once. Sequencing was carried out using tumor tissue from Merkel cell carcinoma. Receptors originate from a human donor with Merkel cell carcinoma.

V is TRBV5-1 and J is TRBJ2-2; the match to TRBD2 covers 9 bases. Trimming removed 0 bases from V and 5 bases from J; junction bases left unmatched: 11. CDR1 and CDR2 from the germline V gene are SGHRS and YFSETQ. This CDR3 is 18 amino acids long. DNA for the CDR3: TGCGCCAGCAGCTTGGCGGTTAGCGGGAGATATGGAACCGGGGAGCTGTTTTTT. Encoded protein: CASSLAVSGRYGTGELFF.

V gene TRBV5-1 combines with J gene TRBJ2-5, with a weak D call TRBD1 (6 bases). CDR3 length: 13 residues. CDR1 is SGHRS, CDR2 YFSETQ, per germline. V lost 5 bases and J 5 bases, leaving 13 bases between the germline ends. As DNA, the CDR3 is TGCGCCAGCAGGGGGAACAGGGTTGAGACCCAGTACTTC. Residues: CASRGNRVETQYF.

A word on this clone: The junction departs from germline at one end; a sequencing error may be responsible. The V call is TRBV9, the J call TRBJ1-2; TRBD1 aligns across 7 bases. The germline V gene encodes CDR1 SGDLS and CDR2 YYNGEE. The CDR3 consists of 16 residues. CDR3 sequence: CASSETGEETNYGYIF. Written as DNA, the CDR3 is TGTGCCAGCAGCGAAACAGGGGAAGAAACTAACTATGGCTACATCTTC.

The V call is TRBV5-1, the J call TRBJ1-1; D not resolved. The CDR3 covers 9 residues. V was shortened by 5 bases and J by 5 bases, with 1 base between the two germline ends. Germline CDR1 reads SGHRS; CDR2 reads YFSETQ. CDR3 sequence (DNA): TGCGCCAGCAGTACTGAAGCTTTCTTT. Translating it yields CASSTEAFF.

The chain is built from TRBV29-1 and TRBJ1-1; unclear D gene. V gave up 4 bases and J gave up 10 bases, with 10 bases separating them. This CDR3 has 10 amino acids. CDR1 and CDR2 (germline): SQVTM, ANQGSEA. DNA for the CDR3: TGCAGCGTTGGGGGAGTGGGAGCTTTCTTT. It is translated as CSVGGVGAFF.

This clone has just a few counts. The CDR3 DNA reads TGTGCCAGTAGTATAGGGCTAGGCAGCACAGATACGCAGTATTTT. This translates into CASSIGLGSTDTQYF. The chain uses TRBV19 and TRBJ2-3; D ambiguous. The CDR3 runs 15 residues. Trimming removed 1 base at V and 0 bases at J, with 8 bases between. The germline gives CDR1 LNHDA, CDR2 SQIVND (reference sequence).

The table lists this clone with a few counts. The rearrangement joins TRBV19 to TRBJ1-2; possible D gene TRBD1, 5 bases. Deletions cut 7 bases from V and 7 bases from J, with 19 bases between. The CDR3 is made up of 14 amino acids. Germline CDR1 is LNHDA and CDR2 is SQIVND (reference sequence). The CDR3 bases are TGTGCCAGTACCCCCTTGGGGCATCAGGCTGGCTACACCTTC. Encoded protein: CASTPLGHQAGYTF.

The chain links TRBV5-1 to TRBJ2-5, with 11 bases matching TRBD2. The J segment lost 1 base and the V segment lost 2 bases, leaving 4 bases of the junction unmatched. Germline lookup yields CDR1 SGHRS and CDR2 YFSETQ. CDR3 length: 16 residues. This CDR3 is CASSFGTSGIQETQYF. The CDR3 DNA is TGCGCCAGCAGCTTCGGGACTAGCGGCATCCAAGAGACCCAGTACTTC.

V usage is TRBV9 and J usage is TRBJ2-7; 10 bases line up with TRBD1. The junction had 3 bases not matched to a gene; V was cut back by 1 base and J by 5 bases. The germline V gene has CDR1 SGDLS and CDR2 YYNGEE. CDR3 length: 14 residues. The CDR3 loop is CASSVWDRGNEQYF. The CDR3 coding sequence is TGTGCCAGCAGCGTATGGGACAGGGGTAACGAGCAGTACTTC.

The chain recombines TRBV28 with TRBJ2-7, with 9 bases matching TRBD2. CDR1 MDHEN and CDR2 SYDVKM come from the germline V gene. V shed 6 bases, J shed 3 bases, and the junction held 9 bases outside the gene matches. CDR3 length equals 15 residues. CDR3: CASSYSGRPHYEQYF. CDR3 nucleotides: TGTGCCAGCAGCTATAGCGGGAGACCTCACTACGAGCAGTACTTC.

This clone has more than one count but fewer than ten. The chain employs TRBV9 and TRBJ2-1; D might be TRBD1 (6 bases). Trimming took 2 bases from V and 3 from J, leaving 15 bases between them. CDR3 length equals 16 residues. Germline V lookup: CDR1 SGDLS, CDR2 YYNGEE. The CDR3 DNA reads TGTGCCAGCAGCGTCCTCCCACTAGGGGGCTACAATGAGCAGTTCTTC. Residues: CASSVLPLGGYNEQFF.

About this clone: The identical CDR3 is also encoded by other nucleotide sequences in the sample. The chain recombines TRBV6-5 with TRBJ2-7; D ambiguous. The CDR3 has 12 residues. V lost 7 bases and J lost 3, with 10 bases in between. Germline V lookup: CDR1 MNHEY, CDR2 SVGAGI. The CDR3 is CASKGSHYEQYF. The CDR3 DNA reads TGTGCCAGCAAAGGCAGTCACTACGAGCAGTACTTC.

The V gene is TRBV9, the J gene TRBJ2-3; a weak D match, TRBD1 (5 bases). The CDR3 extends over 16 amino acids. V lost 1 base to trimming and J lost 1 base, with 13 bases between them. Germline CDR1 is SGDLS and CDR2 is YYNGEE. CDR3 region: CASSVFPQGGTDTQYF. Here the CDR3 DNA reads TGTGCCAGCAGCGTATTCCCCCAAGGGGGCACAGATACGCAGTATTTT.

V gene TRBV2 combines with J gene TRBJ1-5; TRBD1 matches 7 bases. V was pared by 6 bases and J by 9 bases, with 11 bases of the junction left unmatched. Germline assignment: CDR1 SNHLY and CDR2 FYNNEI. The CDR3 has 14 amino acids. DNA for the CDR3: TGTGCCAGCAGGGAAACAGGGGACCTCAGGCCCCAGCATTTT. Translated: CASRETGDLRPQHF.

The chain couples TRBV2 to TRBJ1-5; TRBD1 is a possible D gene (5 bases). The CDR3 consists of 16 residues. Trimming took 2 bases from V and 0 from J, leaving 11 bases between them. Germline assignment: CDR1 SNHLY and CDR2 FYNNEI. CDR3 protein: CASSEWAGISNQPQHF. As DNA, the CDR3 is TGTGCCAGCAGTGAATGGGCAGGGATTAGCAATCAGCCCCAGCATTTT.

The rearrangement links TRBV4-2 to TRBJ1-2; D is perhaps TRBD1 (5 bases). The CDR3 sequence is 15 residues long. Trimming cost V 1 base and J 8 bases, with 17 bases left between them. CDR1 and CDR2 from the germline V gene are LGHNA and YNFKEQ. CDR3 sequence reads: CASSQAVAGFEGYTF. The CDR3 DNA reads TGTGCCAGCAGCCAAGCCGTGGCAGGGTTTGAGGGCTACACCTTC.

The genes are TRBV30 and TRBJ1-1, with a possible D match to TRBD1 (5 bases). CDR1 and CDR2 (germline): GTSNPN, SVGIG (reference sequence). V dropped 0 bases and J dropped 0 bases, with 11 bases sitting between them. The CDR3 is 15 residues long. CDR3 DNA sequence: TGTGCCTGGAGTGTTTGGGGGACGGTGAACACTGAAGCTTTCTTT. Translated: CAWSVWGTVNTEAFF.